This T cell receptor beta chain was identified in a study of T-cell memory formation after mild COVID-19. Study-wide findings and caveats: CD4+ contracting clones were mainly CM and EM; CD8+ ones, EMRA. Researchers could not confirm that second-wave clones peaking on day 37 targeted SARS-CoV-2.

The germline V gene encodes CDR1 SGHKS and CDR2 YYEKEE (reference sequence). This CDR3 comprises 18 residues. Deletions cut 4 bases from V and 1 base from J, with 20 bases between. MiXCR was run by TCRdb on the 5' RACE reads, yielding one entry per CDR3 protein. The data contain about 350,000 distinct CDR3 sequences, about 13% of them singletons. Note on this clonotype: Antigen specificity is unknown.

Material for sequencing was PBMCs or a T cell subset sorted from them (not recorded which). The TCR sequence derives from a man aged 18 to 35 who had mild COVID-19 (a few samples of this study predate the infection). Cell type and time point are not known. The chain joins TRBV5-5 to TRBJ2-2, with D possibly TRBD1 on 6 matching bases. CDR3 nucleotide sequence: TGTGCCAGCAGCCTCGAACTGCAACAGGGAATGAACACCGGGGAGCTGTTTTTT. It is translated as CASSLELQQGMNTGELFF.